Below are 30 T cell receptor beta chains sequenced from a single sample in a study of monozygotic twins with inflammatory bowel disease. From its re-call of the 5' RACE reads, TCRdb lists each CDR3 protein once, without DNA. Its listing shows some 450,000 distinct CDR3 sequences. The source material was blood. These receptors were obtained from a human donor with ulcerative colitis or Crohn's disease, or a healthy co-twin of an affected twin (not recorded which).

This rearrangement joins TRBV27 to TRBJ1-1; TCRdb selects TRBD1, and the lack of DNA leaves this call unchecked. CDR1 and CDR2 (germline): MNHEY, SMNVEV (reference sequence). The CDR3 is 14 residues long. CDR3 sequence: CASTPLLGATEAFF.

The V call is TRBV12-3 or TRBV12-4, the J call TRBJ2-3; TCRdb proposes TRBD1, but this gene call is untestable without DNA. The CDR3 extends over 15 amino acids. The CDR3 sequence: CASSQRGDSTDTQYF.

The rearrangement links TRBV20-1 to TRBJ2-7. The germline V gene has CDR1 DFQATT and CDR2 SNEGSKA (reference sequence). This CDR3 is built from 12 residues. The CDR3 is CSASRGSYEQYF.

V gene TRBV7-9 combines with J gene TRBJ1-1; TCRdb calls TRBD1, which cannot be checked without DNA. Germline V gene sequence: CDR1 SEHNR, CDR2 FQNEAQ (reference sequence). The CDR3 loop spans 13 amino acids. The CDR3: CASSLKQGTEAFF.

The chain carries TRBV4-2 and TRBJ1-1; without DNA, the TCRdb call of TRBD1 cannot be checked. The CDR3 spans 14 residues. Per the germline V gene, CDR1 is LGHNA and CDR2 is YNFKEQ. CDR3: CASSQGTGDTEAFF.

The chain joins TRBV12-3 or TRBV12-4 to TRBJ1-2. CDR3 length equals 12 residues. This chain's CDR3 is CASSWADYGYTF.

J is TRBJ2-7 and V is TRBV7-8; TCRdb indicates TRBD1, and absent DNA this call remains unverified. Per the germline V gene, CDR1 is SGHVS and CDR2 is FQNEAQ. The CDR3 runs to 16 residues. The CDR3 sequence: CASSRQGASSAYEQYF. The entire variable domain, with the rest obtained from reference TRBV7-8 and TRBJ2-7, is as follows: GAGVSQSPRYKVAKRGQDVALRCDPISGHVSLFWYQQALGQGPEFLTYFQNEAQLDKSGLPSDRFFAERPEGSVSTLKIQRTQQEDSAVYLCASSRQGASSAYEQYFGPGTRLTVT.

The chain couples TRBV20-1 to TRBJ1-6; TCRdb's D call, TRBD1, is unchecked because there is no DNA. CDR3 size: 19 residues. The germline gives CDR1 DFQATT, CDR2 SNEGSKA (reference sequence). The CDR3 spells CSAPPDRTTYDLNNSPLHF.

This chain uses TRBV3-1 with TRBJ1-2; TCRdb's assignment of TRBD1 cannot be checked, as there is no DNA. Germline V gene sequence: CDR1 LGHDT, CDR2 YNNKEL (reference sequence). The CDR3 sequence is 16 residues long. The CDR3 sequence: CASNFAGTGGSDGYTF. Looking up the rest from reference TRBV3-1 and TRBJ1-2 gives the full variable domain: DTAVSQTPKYLVTQMGNDKSIKCEQNLGHDTMYWYKQDSKKFLKIMFSYNNKELIINETVPNRFSPKSPDKAHLNLHINSLELGDSAVYFCASNFAGTGGSDGYTFGSGTRLTVV.

The CDR3 here is CAISERGAGETQYF. The rearrangement joins TRBV10-3 to TRBJ2-5; TCRdb selects TRBD1, and the lack of DNA leaves this call unchecked. The CDR3 is 14 residues long. Germline V lookup: CDR1 ENHRY, CDR2 SYGVKD.

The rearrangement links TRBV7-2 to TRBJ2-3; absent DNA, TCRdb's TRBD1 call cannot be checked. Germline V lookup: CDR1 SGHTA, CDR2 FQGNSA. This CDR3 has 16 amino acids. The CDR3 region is CASSLASTGQADTQYF.

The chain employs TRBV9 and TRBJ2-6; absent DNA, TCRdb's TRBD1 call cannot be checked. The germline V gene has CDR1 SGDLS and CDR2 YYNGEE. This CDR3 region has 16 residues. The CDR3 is CASSSRGISGANVLTF.

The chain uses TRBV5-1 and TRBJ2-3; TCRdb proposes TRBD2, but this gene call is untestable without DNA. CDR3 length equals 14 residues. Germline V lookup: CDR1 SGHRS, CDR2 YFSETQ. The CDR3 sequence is CASSLASVRDTQYF.

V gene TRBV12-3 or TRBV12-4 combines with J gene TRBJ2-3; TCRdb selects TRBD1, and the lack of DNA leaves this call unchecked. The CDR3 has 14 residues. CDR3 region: CASSWGQGRDTQYF.

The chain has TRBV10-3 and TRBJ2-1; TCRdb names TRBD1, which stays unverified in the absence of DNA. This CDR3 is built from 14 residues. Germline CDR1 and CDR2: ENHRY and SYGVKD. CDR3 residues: CAIRTRDSYNEQFF.

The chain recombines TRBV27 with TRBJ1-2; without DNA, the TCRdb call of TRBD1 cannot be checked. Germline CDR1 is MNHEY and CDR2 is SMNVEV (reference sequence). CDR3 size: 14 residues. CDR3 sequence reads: CASSTWTGDRGYTF.

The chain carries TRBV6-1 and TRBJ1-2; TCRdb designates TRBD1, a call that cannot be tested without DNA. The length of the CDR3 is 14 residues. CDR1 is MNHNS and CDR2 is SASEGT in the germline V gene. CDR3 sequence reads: CASTPQPGGLGYTF.

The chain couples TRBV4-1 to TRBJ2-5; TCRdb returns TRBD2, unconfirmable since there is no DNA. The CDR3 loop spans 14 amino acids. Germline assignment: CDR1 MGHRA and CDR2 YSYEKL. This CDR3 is CASSVRGGQETQYF.

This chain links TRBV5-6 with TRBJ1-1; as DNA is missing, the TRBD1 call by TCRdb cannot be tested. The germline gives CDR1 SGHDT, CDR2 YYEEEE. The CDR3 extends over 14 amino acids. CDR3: CASSFPVGGSEAFF.

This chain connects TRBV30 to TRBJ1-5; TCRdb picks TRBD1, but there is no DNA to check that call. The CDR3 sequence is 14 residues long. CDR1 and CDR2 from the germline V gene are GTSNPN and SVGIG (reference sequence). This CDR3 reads CAWTRTGFNQPQHF.

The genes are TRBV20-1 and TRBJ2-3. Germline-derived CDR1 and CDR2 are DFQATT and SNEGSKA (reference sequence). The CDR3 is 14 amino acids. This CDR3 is CSARKLDNTDTQYF.

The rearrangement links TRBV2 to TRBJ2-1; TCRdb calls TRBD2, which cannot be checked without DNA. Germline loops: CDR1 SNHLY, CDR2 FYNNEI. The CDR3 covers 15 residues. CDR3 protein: CASSAPASFYNEQFF. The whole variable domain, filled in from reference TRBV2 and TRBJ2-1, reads EPEVTQTPSHQVTQMGQEVILRCVPISNHLYFYWYRQILGQKVEFLVSFYNNEISEKSEIFDDQFSVERPDGSNFTLKIRSTKLEDSAMYFCASSAPASFYNEQFFGPGTRLTVL.

The CDR3 sequence: CSVGWGRADTQYF. V usage is TRBV29-1 and J usage is TRBJ2-3; TCRdb's D gene call, TRBD1, goes unchecked for lack of DNA. Germline V gene lookup returns CDR1 SQVTM and CDR2 ANQGSEA. This CDR3 has 13 residues.

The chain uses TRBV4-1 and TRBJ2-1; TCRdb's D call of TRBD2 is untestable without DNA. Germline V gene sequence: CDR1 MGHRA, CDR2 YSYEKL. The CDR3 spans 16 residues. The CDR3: CASSQGGLREYNEQFF.

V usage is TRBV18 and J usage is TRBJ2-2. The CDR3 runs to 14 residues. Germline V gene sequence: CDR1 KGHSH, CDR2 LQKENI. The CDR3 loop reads CASSLTNLYGELFF.

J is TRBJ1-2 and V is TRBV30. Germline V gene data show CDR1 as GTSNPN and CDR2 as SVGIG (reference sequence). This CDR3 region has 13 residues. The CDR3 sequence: CAWERGGRRGYTF.

CDR3: CAISEGGAGANVLTF. The chain recombines TRBV10-3 with TRBJ2-6; TCRdb designates TRBD2, a call that cannot be tested without DNA. CDR3 length: 15 residues. Germline V gives CDR1 ENHRY, CDR2 SYGVKD.

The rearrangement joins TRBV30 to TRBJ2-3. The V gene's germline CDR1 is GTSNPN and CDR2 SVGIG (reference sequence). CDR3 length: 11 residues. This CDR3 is CAWMGTDTQYF. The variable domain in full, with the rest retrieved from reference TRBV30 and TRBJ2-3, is SQTIHQWPATLVQPVGSPLSLECTVEGTSNPNLYWYRQAAGRGLQLLFYSVGIGQISSEVPQNLSASRPQDRQFILSSKKLLLSDSGFYLCAWMGTDTQYFGPGTRLTVL.

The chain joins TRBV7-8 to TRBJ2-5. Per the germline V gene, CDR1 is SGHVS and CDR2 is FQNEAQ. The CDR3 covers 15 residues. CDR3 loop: CASSLEGIGRETQYF.

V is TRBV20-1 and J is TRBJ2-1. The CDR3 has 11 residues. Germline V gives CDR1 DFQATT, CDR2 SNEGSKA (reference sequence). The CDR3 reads CSASGNNEQFF.